The 16 T cell receptor beta chains below all came from one sample that was sequenced in a study of blood T cell repertoires in COVID-19. The data were produced by immunoSEQ multiplex PCR, yet TCRdb's version contains in-frame clones alone and is incomplete. The sample holds some 220,000 clones; 70% to 90% are singletons and the top ten take over 9.5%. The material sequenced was peripheral blood. These receptors originate from a woman aged 18-35 years who had recovered from COVID-19.

The rearrangement joins TRBV29-1 to TRBJ1-2, with D possibly TRBD1 on 6 matching bases. This CDR3 has 14 residues. Germline V gene sequence: CDR1 SQVTM, CDR2 ANQGSEA. The V end was cut by 3 bases, the J end by 3 bases, with 14 bases between. CDR3 amino acids: CSVDSGWTDYGYTF. DNA for the CDR3: TGCAGCGTTGACTCAGGCTGGACAGACTATGGCTACACCTTC.

V usage is TRBV5-1 and J usage is TRBJ2-3; tentatively, D is TRBD1 (5 bases). Germline-derived CDR1 and CDR2 are SGHRS and YFSETQ. V was pared by 0 bases and J by 0 bases, with 8 bases between. The CDR3 is 15 residues long. The chain's CDR3 is CASSLVPGSTDTQYF. In DNA, the CDR3 is TGCGCCAGCAGCTTGGTCCCAGGGAGCACAGATACGCAGTATTTT.

This clone turned up a few times. The J gene is TRBJ2-5, the V gene TRBV2; D may be TRBD1 (5 bases). CDR1 and CDR2 from the germline V gene are SNHLY and FYNNEI. The CDR3 is 17 residues long. V was clipped by 7 bases and J by 5 bases, with 26 bases between them. CDR3 loop: CASKSITPREARETQYF. CDR3 nucleotides: TGTGCCAGCAAATCGATAACACCCAGGGAAGCCCGGGAGACCCAGTACTTC.

The rearrangement links TRBV18 to TRBJ1-1; tentative D call: TRBD1 (6 bases). The V end was cut by 2 bases, the J end by 4 bases, with 17 bases between. The CDR3 runs to 16 residues. Germline V gene lookup returns CDR1 KGHSH and CDR2 LQKENI. In nucleotides, the CDR3 is TGTGCCAGCTCACCAGGGTCGGGACAAAGGATCACTGAAGCTTTCTTT. The encoded protein is CASSPGSGQRITEAFF.

This rearrangement joins TRBV20-1 to TRBJ1-4, with D maybe TRBD1 (6 bases). Trimming took off 3 bases at V and 6 bases at J, with 14 bases between the two ends. The CDR3 sequence is 14 residues long. Germline values: CDR1 DFQATT, CDR2 SNEGSKA (reference sequence). CDR3 coding DNA: TGCAGTGCTAGTGTTGGGGGCAGGGATGAAAAACTGTTTTTT. Residues: CSASVGGRDEKLFF.

V is TRBV5-4 and J is TRBJ2-7; 8 bases line up with TRBD2. Germline-derived CDR1 and CDR2 are SGHNT and YYREEE (reference sequence). The length of the CDR3 is 14 residues. The trim removed 2 bases at V and 3 bases at J, leaving 4 bases unmatched. The CDR3, as DNA: TGTGCCAGCAGCTTACTAGCGGACCACTACGAGCAGTACTTC. It codes for CASSLLADHYEQYF.

The table lists this clone with a count of one. V gene TRBV7-2 combines with J gene TRBJ1-3, with D unclear. The CDR3 spans 14 residues. Germline V CDR1 and CDR2: SGHTA, FQGNSA. Trimming cost V 4 bases and J 1 base, with 8 bases left between them. The CDR3 reads CASSSRFSGNTIYF. The CDR3 nucleotides are TGTGCCAGCAGCTCGCGGTTTTCTGGAAACACCATATATTTT.

The rearrangement uses TRBV4-3 and TRBJ1-1; tentative D call: TRBD1 (6 bases). The CDR3 has 12 residues. Trimming took off 2 bases at V and 8 bases at J, with 9 bases between the two ends. The germline CDR1 and CDR2 sequences are LGHNA and YSLEER. In DNA form, the CDR3 reads TGCGCCAGCAGCCAAATACAGGGCGAAGCTTTCTTT. Its translation: CASSQIQGEAFF.

The chain carries TRBV12-3 or TRBV12-4 and TRBJ1-1, with a weak D call TRBD1 (5 bases). The CDR3 is 11 residues long. V was trimmed by 4 bases and J by 6 bases, leaving 6 bases between them. The CDR3 protein is CASSWGAEAFF. The CDR3 DNA sequence: TGTGCCAGCAGTTGGGGGGCTGAAGCTTTCTTT.

The chain employs TRBV5-1 and TRBJ1-2, with D tentatively TRBD1 (5 bases). The V gene's germline CDR1 is SGHRS and CDR2 YFSETQ. V was clipped by 3 bases and J by 4 bases, with 22 bases between them. The CDR3 is 17 amino acids. CDR3 protein: CASSSHNQQVGVYGYTF. CDR3 bases: TGCGCCAGCAGCTCGCACAACCAACAGGTTGGAGTCTATGGCTACACCTTC.

The chain has TRBV9 and TRBJ2-7, with 7 bases matching TRBD1. The CDR3 consists of 15 residues. Germline values: CDR1 SGDLS, CDR2 YYNGEE. V lost 3 bases, J lost 0 bases, and 6 bases stayed unmatched. CDR3 residues: CASSAKGDSSYEQYF. The CDR3 bases are TGTGCCAGCAGCGCGAAGGGGGACAGCTCCTACGAGCAGTACTTC.

CDR3 sequence (DNA): TGTGCCAGCAGCTCGCAGGACAGTTACGAGCAGTACTTC. This sequence encodes CASSSQDSYEQYF. The genes are TRBV13 and TRBJ2-7, with D possibly matching TRBD1 (6 bases). The V gene's germline CDR1 is PRHDT and CDR2 FYEKMQ (reference sequence). This CDR3 comprises 13 residues. V was clipped by 4 bases and J by 4 bases, with 11 bases between them.

The V gene is TRBV11-2, the J gene TRBJ2-7, with a tentative D call TRBD2 (6 bases). The V end was cut by 3 bases, the J end by 7 bases, with 10 bases between. The CDR3 sequence is 12 residues long. Germline assignment: CDR1 SGHAT and CDR2 FQNNGV. The CDR3 region has the DNA TGTGCCAGCAGCTTGGGAGGTGGTGAGCAGTACTTC. Translation: CASSLGGGEQYF.

The rearrangement links TRBV11-2 to TRBJ1-3; the match to TRBD1 covers 11 bases. The germline CDR1 and CDR2 sequences are SGHAT and FQNNGV. V dropped 5 bases and J dropped 2; count of bases not matched to a gene: 2. This CDR3 has 15 amino acids. CDR3 loop: CASSQDRGPGNTIYF. The CDR3 nucleotides read TGTGCCAGCAGCCAGGACAGGGGGCCTGGAAACACCATATATTTT.

This chain links TRBV7-8 with TRBJ1-5; D uncertain. Trimming stripped 1 base from V and 3 bases from J, with 7 bases between. Germline values: CDR1 SGHVS, CDR2 FQNEAQ. CDR3 length: 14 amino acids. The CDR3 protein is CASSLGIHNQPQHF. CDR3 coding DNA: TGTGCCAGCAGCTTAGGCATACACAATCAGCCCCAGCATTTT.

The chain uses TRBV6-5 and TRBJ1-2; TRBD1 might be the D (5 bases). Looked up from germline, CDR1 is MNHEY and CDR2 is SVGAGI. This CDR3 spans 13 amino acids. The V and J ends lost 7 bases and 8 bases respectively, with 17 bases between them. CDR3 nucleotides: TGTGCCAGCAATTTCCAGGGAATACAGGGCTACACCTTC. Protein product: CASNFQGIQGYTF.